The rows below give T cell receptor beta chains drawn from one sample of a study of technical replicates of blood from several donors. The method was immunoSEQ multiplex PCR; TCRdb's version includes in-frame clones alone and lacks a portion of them. The sample includes roughly 57,000 clones, nearly 95% seen only once; the top ten take approximately 3.4%. Sequenced: PBMCs. These receptors were obtained from a human donor in good health. Some clones in this sample may be carry-over from other donors' samples. Each CDR3 is given without its conserved first and last residue.

j_call v_call cdr3_aa
TRBJ2-1 TRBV18 ASSLQDYLILHEQF
TRBJ2-1 TRBV5-4 ASSSVAGSFGNEQF
TRBJ1-5 TRBV10-3 AISESGGQPQH
TRBJ2-7 TRBV5-4 ASSLAGGFYEQY
TRBJ1-2 TRBV4-1 ASSQTQGFNYGYT
TRBJ2-2 TRBV6-5 ASRVGGNTGELF
TRBJ2-2 TRBV10-3 AIKRESTGELF
TRBJ1-5 TRBV7-6 ASSLVRDQPQH
TRBJ1-4 TRBV30 AWSVGAGGYEKLF
TRBJ2-7 TRBV6-5 ASSLLGGTSYEQY
TRBJ2-5 TRBV4-1 ASSQGGEEETQY
TRBJ2-2 TRBV18 ASSKGQSGELF
TRBJ2-7 TRBV28 ASSLSRYEQY
TRBJ1-2 TRBV6-6 ASSQTGQANGYT
TRBJ2-7 TRBV30 ALSGERGTLGQY
TRBJ2-7 TRBV5-4 ASSWTSGTYEQY
TRBJ1-2 TRBV5-4 ASSHLLEGWGYT
TRBJ2-5 TRBV5-6 ASSLLLAGRETQY
TRBJ1-6 TRBV6-1 ATTGGDAYNSPLH
TRBJ2-6 TRBV4-3 ASSQGTGDSGANVLT
TRBJ1-2 TRBV5-6 ASSFVWDRDSYGYT
TRBJ2-2 TRBV4-1 ASSLQRDLTGELF
TRBJ2-3 TRBV5-1 ASSLSGTSGGPITDTQY
TRBJ1-2 TRBV5-4 ASISGGGYT
TRBJ1-4 TRBV5-4 ASSSGQRNEKLF
TRBJ2-7 TRBV5-1 ASRARGAAGEQY
TRBJ2-1 TRBV18 ASSEQRDEQF
TRBJ2-1 TRBV4-1 ASSQVGGTYNEQF